Listed below are T cell receptor beta chains from one sample, sequenced in a study of T cell changes during pregnancy in multiple sclerosis. The repertoire was sequenced with immunoSEQ multiplex PCR; TCRdb's copy has only in-frame clones and lacks some. The sample has tens of thousands of clones, about 95% seen once. Sequencing was performed on peripheral blood, taken in the third trimester of pregnancy. The receptors were gathered from a female donor with multiple sclerosis, enrolled in a pregnancy study. CDR3s include the opening cysteine and the closing phenylalanine or tryptophan. Each record gives: V gene, D gene, CDR3 protein. The D gene is left open where the match is weak.

>TRBV7-9|.
CASTGRGGEKLFF
>TRBV5-5|TRBD1
CASSLVAGGPYEQYF
>TRBV4-3|TRBD1
CASSQGGTANTEAFF
>TRBV5-1|TRBD1
CASSFTPGQGGYEQYF
>TRBV5-1|TRBD1
CASSRLQGAGELFF
>TRBV6-5|.
CASSYSNRVRFEQYF
>TRBV5-6|.
CASSLGTSRNTEAFF
>TRBV2|.
CASSGVEGINYGYTF
>TRBV25-1|.
CASSETGTLGEQYF
>TRBV2|TRBD1
CASSADRGRETQYF
>TRBV15|.
CATSRDLAGQQAFF
>TRBV7-7|TRBD1
CASSFRDRGWEQYF
>TRBV6-5|.
CASSYQTGNQETQYF
>TRBV5-6|TRBD1
CASSLVGDRGEAFF
>TRBV29-1|TRBD1
CSGQGESAQETQYF
>TRBV11-1|.
CASSFIPQGYTF
>TRBV7-2|.
CASSLGPWVHNEQFF
>TRBV6-6|.
CASSYSLTGQNTEAFF
>TRBV7-3|TRBD2
CASSPSGGTGIQYF
>TRBV11-2|.
CASSLEQVLGYTF
>TRBV7-8|.
CASSLVVTANTEAFF
>TRBV5-1|.
CASSLIPSDYEQYF
>TRBV19|.
CASSSNEALTEAFF
>TRBV10-3|.
CAISEATGLGAEAFF
>TRBV10-2|TRBD1
CASRRTGGEAFF
>TRBV4-2|.
CASSQEVAAYNEQFF
>TRBV7-3|TRBD2
CASSLKPSGGARYNEQFF
>TRBV6-5|TRBD2
CASSYSGTSVDEQFF
>TRBV7-2|.
CASSVYSGVNYGYTF
>TRBV27|TRBD1
CASSYSDRRDYGYTF
>TRBV9|.
CASSASVVTEAFF
>TRBV4-2|.
CASSQEGGGSSYNEQFF
>TRBV4-1|.
CASSQAGTNTGELFF
>TRBV7-9|TRBD1
CASRPGTGIGEQYF
>TRBV9|.
CASSPLRGAGEQYF
>TRBV7-2|TRBD2
CASSLVAGLAVESYEQYF
>TRBV7-6|TRBD2
CASSLRGVDTGELFF
>TRBV27|TRBD2
CASTLLAGGPGEQFF
>TRBV4-1|.
CASSQGWGDSRQYF
>TRBV11-2|TRBD2
CASSFSSSGGTDTQYF
>TRBV18|.
CASSQQVLNTEAFF
>TRBV7-3|.
CASSLSGVVSEAFF
>TRBV7-2|.
CASSLGGREYF
>TRBV4-3|.
CASSQEGANNYGYTF